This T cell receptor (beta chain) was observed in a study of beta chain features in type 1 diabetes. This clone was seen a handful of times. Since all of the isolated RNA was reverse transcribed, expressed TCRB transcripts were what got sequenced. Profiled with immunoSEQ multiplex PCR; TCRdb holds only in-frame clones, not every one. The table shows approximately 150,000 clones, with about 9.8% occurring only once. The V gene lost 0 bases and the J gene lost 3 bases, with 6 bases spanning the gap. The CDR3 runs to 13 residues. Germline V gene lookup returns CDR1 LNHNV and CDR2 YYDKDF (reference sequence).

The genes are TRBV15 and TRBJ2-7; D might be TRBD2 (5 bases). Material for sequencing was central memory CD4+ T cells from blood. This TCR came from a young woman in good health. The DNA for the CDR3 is TGTGCCACCAGCAGAGAACTAGACTACGAGCAGTACTTC. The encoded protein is CATSRELDYEQYF.